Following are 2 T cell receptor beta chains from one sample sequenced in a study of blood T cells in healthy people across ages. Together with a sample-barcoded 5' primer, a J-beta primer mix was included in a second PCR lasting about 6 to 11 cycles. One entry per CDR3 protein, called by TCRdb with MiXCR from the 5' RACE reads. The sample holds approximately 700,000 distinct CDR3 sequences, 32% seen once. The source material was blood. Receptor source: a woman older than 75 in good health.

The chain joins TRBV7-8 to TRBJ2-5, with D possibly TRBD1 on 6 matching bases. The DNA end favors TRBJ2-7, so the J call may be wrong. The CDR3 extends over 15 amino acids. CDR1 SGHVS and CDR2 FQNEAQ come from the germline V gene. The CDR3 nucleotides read TGTGCCAGCAGCTTAGTGACAGGTGGTTACTACGAGCAGTACTTC. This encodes CASSLVTGGYYEQYF.

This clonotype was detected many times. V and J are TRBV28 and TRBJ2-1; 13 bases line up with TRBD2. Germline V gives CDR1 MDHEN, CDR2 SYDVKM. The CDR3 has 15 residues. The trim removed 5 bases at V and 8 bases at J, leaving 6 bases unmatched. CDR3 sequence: CASSHTSGGADEQFF. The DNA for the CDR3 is TGTGCCAGCAGTCATACTAGCGGGGGGGCCGATGAGCAGTTCTTC.